The 21 T cell receptor beta chains below all came from one sample that was sequenced in a study of primary melanoma T cells and metastatic recurrence. Assay used: immunoSEQ multiplex PCR; TCRdb lists only in-frame clones, some missing. The sample records around 400 clones, roughly 77% being singletons. The source material was melanoma tumor tissue. These TCRs come from a human donor with melanoma.

The table lists this clone with a count of one. The chain links TRBV11-3 to TRBJ2-3; D is perhaps TRBD1 (5 bases). The CDR3 runs 15 residues. Per germline, CDR1 SGHNT and CDR2 YENEEA. V lost 3 bases, J lost 2 bases, and 12 bases lay in between. CDR3 in DNA: TGTGCCAGCAGCTTTTATCAGGGCCTCACAGATACGCAGTATTTT. It is translated as CASSFYQGLTDTQYF.

This clone was detected once. The chain employs TRBV18 and TRBJ2-1, with TRBD2 matching 14 bases. V dropped 3 bases and J dropped 5; count of bases not matched to a gene: 0. The CDR3 extends over 15 amino acids. Germline CDR1 KGHSH, CDR2 LQKENI. CDR3 bases: TGTGCCAGCTCACCGGGACTAGCGGGGGACAATGAGCAGTTCTTC. This translates into CASSPGLAGDNEQFF.

This clone was seen only a few times. Germline is not matched at one junction end, which may reflect a read error. Some base is unread or ambiguous, which is why its residue reads as X. The rearrangement joins TRBV15 to TRBJ2-1, with 7 bases lining up with TRBD2. In germline, CDR1 is LNHNV, CDR2 YYDKDF (reference sequence). This CDR3 has 16 residues. CDR3 region: CXTSSGASSLNNEQFF. The CDR3 DNA is TGTRCCACCAGCAGCGGGGCCAGCTCCCTAAACAATGAGCAGTTCTTC.

The J gene is TRBJ1-2, the V gene TRBV12-5, with D unresolved. Germline CDR1 LGHNT, CDR2 FRNRAP. There are 13 residues in the CDR3. Written as DNA, the CDR3 is TGTGCCAGCGGACCAACAGCTACCTATGGCTACACCTTC. It is translated as CASGPTATYGYTF.

The genes are TRBV30 and TRBJ1-5, with TRBD1 identical over 7 bases. CDR3 length: 13 amino acids. V was clipped by 5 bases and J by 5 bases; unmatched bases: 6. The germline V gene encodes CDR1 GTSNPN and CDR2 SVGIG (reference sequence). CDR3 residues: CAWDTGEDQPQHF. The CDR3 DNA reads TGTGCCTGGGATACAGGGGAAGATCAGCCCCAGCATTTT.

The J gene is TRBJ1-2, the V gene TRBV28; D unresolved. Germline V gene sequence: CDR1 MDHEN, CDR2 SYDVKM. Trimming pared 8 bases from V and 2 bases from J, leaving 9 bases between. The CDR3 length is 12 residues. CDR3 DNA: TGTGCCAGCCAGAAGAGCAACTATGGCTACACCTTC. Its translation: CASQKSNYGYTF.

This sequence joins TRBV10-3 and TRBJ1-2; 8 bases align to TRBD1. The germline V gene has CDR1 ENHRY and CDR2 SYGVKD. There are 12 residues in the CDR3. The CDR3 loop is CAQGAGFYGYTF. Written as DNA, the CDR3 is TGTGCTCAGGGGGCCGGATTCTATGGCTACACCTTC.

The rearrangement uses TRBV11-3 and TRBJ2-5; maybe TRBD1 (5 bases). CDR3 size: 15 residues. The germline V gene encodes CDR1 SGHNT and CDR2 YENEEA. Between the trimmed V and J ends, which lost 2 bases and 5 bases, there was a span of 15 bases. CDR3 sequence: CASSLRTDTWETQYF. CDR3 DNA: TGTGCCAGCAGCTTAAGGACGGACACGTGGGAGACCCAGTACTTC.

J is TRBJ1-3 and V is TRBV11-3; TRBD1 might be the D (5 bases). Germline loops: CDR1 SGHNT, CDR2 YENEEA. The length of the CDR3 is 14 residues. Between the trimmed V and J ends, which lost 7 bases and 4 bases, there was a span of 14 bases. CDR3 nucleotides: TGTGCCAGCACCCCCGGGGCCACGGGAAACACCATATATTTT. It codes for CASTPGATGNTIYF.

The chain uses TRBV7-1 and TRBJ1-1; 7 bases match TRBD1. TRBV7-1 falls under the ORF class, with uncertain function. The CDR3 totals 13 residues. The trim removed 1 base at V and 4 bases at J, leaving 0 bases unmatched. In nucleotides, the CDR3 is TGTGCCAGCAGCTCAGACAGGGGCACTGAAGCTTTCTTT. This translates into CASSSDRGTEAFF.

The rearrangement links TRBV18 to TRBJ1-6; D is possibly TRBD1 (6 bases). CDR1 is KGHSH, CDR2 LQKENI, per germline. This CDR3 has 17 amino acids. V shed 4 bases and J shed 6 bases, with 19 bases lying between them. This chain's CDR3 is CASSHGSTTGFNSPLHF. CDR3 nucleotides: TGTGCCAGCTCACACGGGTCGACGACAGGCTTTAATTCACCCCTCCACTTT.

This rearrangement joins TRBV6-8 to TRBJ2-1, with TRBD1 as a possible D gene (6 bases). V was clipped by 4 bases and J by 0 bases, with 13 bases between them. The CDR3 covers 16 residues. CDR1 MNHGY and CDR2 SAAAGT come from the germline V gene. The CDR3 nucleotides read TGTGCCAGCAGTTCCCGGACAGTCGGCTCCTACAATGAGCAGTTCTTC. The encoded protein is CASSSRTVGSYNEQFF.

V gene TRBV19 combines with J gene TRBJ2-5; 8 bases line up with TRBD1. With V trimmed by 5 bases and J by 5 bases, 16 bases remained unmatched. This CDR3 has 17 residues. Germline loops: CDR1 LNHDA, CDR2 SQIVND (reference sequence). The CDR3 DNA reads as TGTGCCAGTAGTCCTTTGGGGACAGGTATTGGTGTGGAGACCCAGTACTTC. Translating it yields CASSPLGTGIGVETQYF.

This clone was picked up a small number of times. The V gene is TRBV11-3, the J gene TRBJ2-5, with 12 positions matching TRBD2. V shed 4 bases and J 2 bases; nucleotides not matched to a gene: 5. Germline CDR1 and CDR2: SGHNT and YENEEA. The CDR3 contains 16 residues. The CDR3 DNA follows: TGTGCCAGCAGCTCTACTAGCGGGGGGTCACAAGAGACCCAGTACTTC. Amino acid sequence: CASSSTSGGSQETQYF.

Only a few counts were recorded for this clone. This chain links TRBV15 with TRBJ2-2, with D perhaps TRBD1 or TRBD2 (5 bases each). V gave up 1 base and J gave up 2 bases, with 11 bases separating them. This CDR3 spans 16 amino acids. Germline CDR1 LNHNV, CDR2 YYDKDF (reference sequence). The CDR3 spells CATSRAGTTNTGELFF. CDR3 DNA: TGTGCCACCAGCAGAGCCGGGACCACCAACACCGGGGAGCTGTTTTTT.

The chain joins TRBV11-3 to TRBJ2-7, with D perhaps given as TRBD1 or TRBD2 (5 bases each). V was shortened by 5 bases and J by 2 bases, with 13 bases between the two germline ends. CDR1 is SGHNT and CDR2 is YENEEA in the germline V gene. The CDR3 length is 14 residues. CDR3 coding DNA: TGTGCCAGCAGCGCCGAGGGGTACACCTACGAGCAGTACTTC. Protein sequence: CASSAEGYTYEQYF.

This clone was observed a few times. The rearrangement links TRBV6-8 to TRBJ1-6, with TRBD1 identical over 9 bases. Germline V gene data show CDR1 as MNHGY and CDR2 as SAAAGT. The V and J ends lost 2 bases and 4 bases, in that order; junction bases with no gene match: 15. This CDR3 is 20 amino acids long. The CDR3 nucleotides read TGTGCCAGCAGTTACCTGGGACAGGGACGGATAATGGGATATAATTCACCCCTCCACTTT. This encodes CASSYLGQGRIMGYNSPLHF.

This clone was picked up a small number of times. The rearrangement joins TRBV14 to TRBJ1-1; D not resolved. Germline V gene lookup returns CDR1 SGHDN and CDR2 FVKESK. The V end lost 5 bases, the J end lost 0 bases, and 10 bases lay between the germline ends. This CDR3 spans 14 amino acids. In DNA form, the CDR3 reads TGTGCCAGCAGCTTAGACGTCTTGAACACTGAAGCTTTCTTT. This encodes CASSLDVLNTEAFF.

The chain joins TRBV6-8 to TRBJ2-5; D remains ambiguous. The CDR3 totals 12 residues. Germline loops: CDR1 MNHGY, CDR2 SAAAGT. With 5 bases removed from V and 4 bases from J, the gap between germline ends came to 8 bases. CDR3 bases: TGTGCCAGCAGTGGGTCTGCAGAGACCCAGTACTTC. Translated: CASSGSAETQYF.

This clone was picked up a small number of times. This CDR3 reads CASSPYRQGNQPQHF. CDR3 DNA sequence: TGCGCCAGCAGCCCCTACCGACAGGGCAATCAGCCCCAGCATTTT. V is TRBV4-1 and J is TRBJ1-5; D is perhaps TRBD1 (6 bases). The CDR3 extends over 15 amino acids. CDR1 is MGHRA and CDR2 is YSYEKL in the germline V gene. The V and J ends lost 4 bases and 2 bases respectively, with 12 bases between them.

As concerns this clone: Other nucleotide sequences from this sample produce the same CDR3. The V gene is TRBV28, the J gene TRBJ1-2; D gene ambiguous. Germline V gene data show CDR1 as MDHEN and CDR2 as SYDVKM. V was pared by 6 bases and J by 2 bases, with 10 bases between. The CDR3 extends over 13 amino acids. Here the CDR3 reads CASSSALNYGYTF. The CDR3 bases are TGTGCCAGCAGCTCAGCTCTGAACTATGGCTACACCTTC.